The rows below give T cell receptor beta chains drawn from one sample of a study of blood T cell repertoires in COVID-19. The table came from immunoSEQ multiplex PCR; TCRdb's copy has only in-frame clones and leaves some out. The profile shows under 300,000 clones, around nine tenths of them singletons. The sequenced material came from peripheral blood. The origin of the receptors is a middle-aged woman who had recovered from COVID-19. Both conserved end residues are part of each CDR3. The order of the fields is D gene, J gene, V gene, clone size, CDR3 protein, CDR3 DNA. The D gene is left open where the match is weak. Expanded clones are given a class, and other clones once, few, many or no size at all.

d_call: TRBD2
j_call: TRBJ2-7
v_call: TRBV6-2/TRBV6-3
clone_size: .
cdr3_aa: CASSPGTSGRFYEQYF
cdr3_nt: TGTGCCAGCAGCCCTGGGACTAGCGGGAGGTTCTACGAGCAGTACTTC

d_call: .
j_call: TRBJ2-2
v_call: TRBV4-2
clone_size: .
cdr3_aa: CASSQDQGGGELFF
cdr3_nt: TGTGCCAGCAGCCAAGATCAGGGAGGCGGGGAGCTGTTTTTT

d_call: TRBD2
j_call: TRBJ2-7
v_call: TRBV25-1
clone_size: .
cdr3_aa: CASSPAGLPGEQYF
cdr3_nt: TGTGCCAGCAGTCCAGCGGGATTACCTGGCGAGCAGTACTTC

d_call: .
j_call: TRBJ1-1
v_call: TRBV7-2
clone_size: once
cdr3_aa: CASSLVTAANTEAFF
cdr3_nt: TGTGCCAGCAGCTTAGTTACAGCGGCTAATACTGAAGCTTTCTTT

d_call: .
j_call: TRBJ1-5
v_call: TRBV2
clone_size: .
cdr3_aa: CASSDRARQPQHF
cdr3_nt: TGTGCCAGCAGCGACAGAGCGCGGCAGCCCCAGCATTTT

d_call: TRBD1
j_call: TRBJ1-6
v_call: TRBV28
clone_size: .
cdr3_aa: CASSSGGEPLHF
cdr3_nt: TGTGCCAGCAGTTCAGGGGGCGAGCCCCTCCACTTT

d_call: TRBD1
j_call: TRBJ1-2
v_call: TRBV4-1
clone_size: .
cdr3_aa: CASSEGQGAGGYTF
cdr3_nt: TGCGCCAGCAGCGAAGGACAGGGGGCGGGTGGCTACACCTTC

d_call: TRBD1
j_call: TRBJ2-1
v_call: TRBV24-1
clone_size: .
cdr3_aa: CATSDLQGNNEQFF
cdr3_nt: TGTGCCACCAGTGATCTACAGGGGAACAATGAGCAGTTCTTC

d_call: .
j_call: TRBJ1-5
v_call: TRBV6-5
clone_size: .
cdr3_aa: CASSYRGGSNQPQHF
cdr3_nt: TGTGCCAGCAGTTACCGGGGGGGGAGCAATCAGCCCCAGCATTTT

d_call: TRBD1
j_call: TRBJ1-1
v_call: TRBV29-1
clone_size: .
cdr3_aa: CSVAGTAGVEAFF
cdr3_nt: TGCAGCGTTGCCGGGACAGCGGGAGTAGAAGCTTTCTTT